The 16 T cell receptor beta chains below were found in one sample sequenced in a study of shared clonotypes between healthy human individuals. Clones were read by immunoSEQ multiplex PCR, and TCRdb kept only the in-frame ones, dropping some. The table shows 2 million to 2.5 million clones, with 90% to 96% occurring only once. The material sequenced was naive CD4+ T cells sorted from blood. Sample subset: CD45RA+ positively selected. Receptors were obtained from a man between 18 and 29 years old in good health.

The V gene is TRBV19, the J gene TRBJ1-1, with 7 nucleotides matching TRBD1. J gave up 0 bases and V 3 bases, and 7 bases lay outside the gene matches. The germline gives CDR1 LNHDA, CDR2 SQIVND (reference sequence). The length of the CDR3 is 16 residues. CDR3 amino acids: CASSMPLQGLNTEAFF. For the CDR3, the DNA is TGTGCCAGTAGTATGCCCTTACAGGGGCTGAACACTGAAGCTTTCTTT.

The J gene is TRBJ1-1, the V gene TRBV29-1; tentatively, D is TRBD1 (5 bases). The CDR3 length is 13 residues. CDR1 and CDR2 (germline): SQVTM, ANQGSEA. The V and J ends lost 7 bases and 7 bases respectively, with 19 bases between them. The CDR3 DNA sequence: TGCAGCGGGTGCTTTGACGCAGGGCTTGAAGCTTTCTTT. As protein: CSGCFDAGLEAFF.

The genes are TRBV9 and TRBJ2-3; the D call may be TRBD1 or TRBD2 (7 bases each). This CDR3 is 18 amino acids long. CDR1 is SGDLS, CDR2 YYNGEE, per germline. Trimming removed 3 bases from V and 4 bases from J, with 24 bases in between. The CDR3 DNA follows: TGTGCCAGCAGCGAGAGGGGGCAAGCAAGCGGGAAACCAGATACGCAGTATTTT. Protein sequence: CASSERGQASGKPDTQYF.

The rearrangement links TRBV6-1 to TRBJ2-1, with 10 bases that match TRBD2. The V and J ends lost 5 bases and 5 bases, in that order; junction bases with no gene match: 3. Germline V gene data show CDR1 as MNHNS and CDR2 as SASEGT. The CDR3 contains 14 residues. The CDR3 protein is CASSSGGADNEQFF. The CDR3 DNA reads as TGTGCCAGCAGTAGCGGGGGGGCCGACAATGAGCAGTTCTTC.

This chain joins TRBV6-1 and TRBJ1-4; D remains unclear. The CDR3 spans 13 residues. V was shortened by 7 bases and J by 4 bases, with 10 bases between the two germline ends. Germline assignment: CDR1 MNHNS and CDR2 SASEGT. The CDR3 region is CASILNHNEKLFF. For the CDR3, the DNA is TGTGCCAGCATTTTAAACCATAATGAAAAACTGTTTTTT.

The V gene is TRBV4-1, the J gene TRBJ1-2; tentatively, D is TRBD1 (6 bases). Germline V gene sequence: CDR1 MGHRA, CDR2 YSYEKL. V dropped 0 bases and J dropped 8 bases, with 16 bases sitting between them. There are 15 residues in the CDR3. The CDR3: CASSQEPTGPSGYTF. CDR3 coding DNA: TGCGCCAGCAGCCAAGAGCCGACAGGTCCGTCGGGCTACACCTTC.

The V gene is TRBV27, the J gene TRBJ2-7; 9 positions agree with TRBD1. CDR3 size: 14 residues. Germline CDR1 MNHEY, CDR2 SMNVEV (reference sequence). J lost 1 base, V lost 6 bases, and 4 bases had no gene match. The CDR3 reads CASRGQGTSYEQYF. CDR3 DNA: TGTGCCAGCAGAGGACAGGGGACTTCCTACGAGCAGTACTTC.

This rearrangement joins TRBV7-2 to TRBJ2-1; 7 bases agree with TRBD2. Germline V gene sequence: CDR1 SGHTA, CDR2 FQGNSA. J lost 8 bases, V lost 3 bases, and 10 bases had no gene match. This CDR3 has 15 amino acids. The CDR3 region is CASSLGWASGDEQFF. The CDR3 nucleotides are TGTGCCAGCAGCTTGGGCTGGGCTAGCGGAGATGAGCAGTTCTTC. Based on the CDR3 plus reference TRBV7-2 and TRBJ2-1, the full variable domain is GAGVSQSPSNKVTEKGKDVELRCDPISGHTALYWYRQSLGQGLEFLIYFQGNSAPDKSGLPSDRFSAERTGGSVSTLTIQRTQQEDSAVYLCASSLGWASGDEQFFGPGTRLTVL.

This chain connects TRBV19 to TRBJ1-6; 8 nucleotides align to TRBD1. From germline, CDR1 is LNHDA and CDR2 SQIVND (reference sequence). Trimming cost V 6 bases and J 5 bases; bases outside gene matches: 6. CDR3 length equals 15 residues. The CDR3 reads CASRARTGNNSPLHF. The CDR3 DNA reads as TGTGCCAGTAGGGCCCGGACAGGGAATAATTCACCCCTCCACTTT.

The CDR3 coding sequence is TGCGCCAGCAGCCAAGCCCCGCGTAGCACAGATACGCAGTATTTT. Amino acids: CASSQAPRSTDTQYF. V is TRBV4-1 and J is TRBJ2-3; D is uncertain. Deletions cut 1 base from V and 0 bases from J, with 8 bases between. Germline lookup yields CDR1 MGHRA and CDR2 YSYEKL. The CDR3 has 15 residues.

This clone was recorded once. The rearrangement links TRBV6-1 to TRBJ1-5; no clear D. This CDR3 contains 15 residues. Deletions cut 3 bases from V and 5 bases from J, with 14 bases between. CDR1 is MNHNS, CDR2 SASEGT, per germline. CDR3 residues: CASSEFMGADQPQHF. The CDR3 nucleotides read TGTGCCAGCAGTGAGTTTATGGGCGCGGATCAGCCCCAGCATTTT.

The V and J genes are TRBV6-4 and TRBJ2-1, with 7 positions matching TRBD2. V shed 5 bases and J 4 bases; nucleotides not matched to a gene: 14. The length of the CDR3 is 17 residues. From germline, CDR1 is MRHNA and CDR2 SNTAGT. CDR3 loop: CASSPRGREGGYNEQFF. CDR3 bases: TGTGCCAGCAGTCCCCGAGGCAGGGAGGGTGGATACAATGAGCAGTTCTTC.

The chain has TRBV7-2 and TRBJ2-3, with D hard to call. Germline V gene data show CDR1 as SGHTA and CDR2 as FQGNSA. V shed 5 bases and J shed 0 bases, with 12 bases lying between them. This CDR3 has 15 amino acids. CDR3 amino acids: CASSPQQISTDTQYF. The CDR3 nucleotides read TGTGCCAGCAGCCCGCAACAGATTAGCACAGATACGCAGTATTTT.

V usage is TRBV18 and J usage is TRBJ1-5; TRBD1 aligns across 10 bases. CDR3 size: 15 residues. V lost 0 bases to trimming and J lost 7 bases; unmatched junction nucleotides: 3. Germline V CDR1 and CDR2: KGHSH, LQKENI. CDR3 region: CASSPPGTGVQPQHF. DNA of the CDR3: TGTGCCAGCTCACCACCTGGGACAGGGGTGCAGCCCCAGCATTTT.

The DNA for the CDR3 is TGCGCCAGCAGCCCGGGGACTAGCGGGAGCCGTGGCTACGAGCAGTACTTC. It specifies CASSPGTSGSRGYEQYF. The chain is built from TRBV5-1 and TRBJ2-7; TRBD2 matches at 14 bases. The ends lost 4 bases at V and 3 bases at J; junction bases unmatched: 9. The germline gives CDR1 SGHRS, CDR2 YFSETQ. This CDR3 spans 17 amino acids.

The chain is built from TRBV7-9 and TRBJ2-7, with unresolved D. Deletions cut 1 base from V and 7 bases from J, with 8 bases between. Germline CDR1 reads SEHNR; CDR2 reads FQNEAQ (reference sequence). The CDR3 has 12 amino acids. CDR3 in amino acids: CASSLDRAEQYF. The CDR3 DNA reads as TGTGCCAGCAGCTTAGACCGGGCGGAGCAGTACTTC.